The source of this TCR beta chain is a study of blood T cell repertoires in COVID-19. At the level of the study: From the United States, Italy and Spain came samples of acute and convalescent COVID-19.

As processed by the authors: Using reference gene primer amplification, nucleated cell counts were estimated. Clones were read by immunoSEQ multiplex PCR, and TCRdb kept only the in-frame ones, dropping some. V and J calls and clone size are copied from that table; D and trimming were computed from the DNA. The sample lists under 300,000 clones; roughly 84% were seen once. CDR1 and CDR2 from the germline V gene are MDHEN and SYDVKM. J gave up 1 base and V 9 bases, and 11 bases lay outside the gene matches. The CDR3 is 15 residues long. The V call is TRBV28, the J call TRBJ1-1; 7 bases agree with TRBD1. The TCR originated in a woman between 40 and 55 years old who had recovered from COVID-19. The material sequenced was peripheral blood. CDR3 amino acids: CASRGRRAGNTEAFF. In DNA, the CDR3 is TGTGCCAGTAGGGGGCGACGGGCGGGGAACACTGAAGCTTTCTTT.